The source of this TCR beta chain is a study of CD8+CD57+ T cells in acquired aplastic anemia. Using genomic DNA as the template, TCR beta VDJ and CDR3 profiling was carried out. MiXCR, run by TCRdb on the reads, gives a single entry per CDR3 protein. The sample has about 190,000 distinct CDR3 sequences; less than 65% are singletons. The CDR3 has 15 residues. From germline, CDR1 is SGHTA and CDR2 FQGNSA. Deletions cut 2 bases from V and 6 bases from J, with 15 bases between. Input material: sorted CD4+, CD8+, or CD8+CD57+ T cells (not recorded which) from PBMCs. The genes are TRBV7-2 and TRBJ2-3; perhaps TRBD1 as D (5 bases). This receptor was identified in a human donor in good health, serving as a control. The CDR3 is CASSLPGMGSDTQYF. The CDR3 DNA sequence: TGTGCCAGCAGCTTACCAGGGATGGGCAGTGATACGCAGTATTTT.